One TCR beta chain is described in this entry. This clone was counted between two and nine times. It lacks a known antigen. Within one base of it there is no much larger clone, and no base qualities were kept. The library relied on the immunoSEQ multiplex PCR assay. The multiplex PCR relied on a mix of 60 forward primers for TCR Vbeta segments and 13 reverse primers for TCR Jbeta segments. The CDR3 region of rearranged TCR beta genes was amplified from genomic DNA by a multiplex PCR assay. Amplified TCR beta libraries were sequenced as 87-base-pair reads on the Illumina HiSeq System. In the original analysis: A later analysis counted tens of millions of unique TCR beta chains across the 700 or so repertoires, and around 12 million of these chains were shared by at least two donors. Raw reads were error-corrected and collapsed into unique sequences by a nearest-neighbor algorithm in which closely related sequences were merged to remove PCR and sequencing errors. CDR3 sequences were aligned to IMGT reference sequences to assign V, D and J gene segments. Each retained sequence needed at least a six-nucleotide match to both a V gene segment and a J gene segment. A rearrangement counted as productive if the CDR3 had no stop codons and remained in frame with V and J, and every other rearrangement counted as non-productive. Following IMGT convention, CDR3 was defined as the stretch from the second conserved V-encoded cysteine up to the conserved J-encoded phenylalanine. Sequences without an unambiguous match to a single V gene segment were excluded from the earlier analysis of 587 of the donors. An earlier analysis of almost 600 of the donors classified V segments as functional when productive rearrangements were above 56.7% and as segregating when the standard deviation between donors was above 5%. A statistical classification framework was developed to diagnose cytomegalovirus status using the catalog of TCR beta chain sequences. In a later analysis, V and J genes were assigned by comparing TCR nucleotide sequences against IMGT/GENE-DB human TR gene sequences. The TCRdist pipeline was used in a later analysis to assign CDR3 sequences and most-parsimonious VDJ recombination scenarios. In a later analysis, every TCR beta chain was defined by the combination of its CDR3 amino acid sequence and its V-gene family, and reads without a unique V-gene family were dropped. A later analysis removed nearly 600 highly shared, low-generation-probability nucleotide sequences to deal with suspected cross-contamination and a sequencing artifact. In a later analysis, a clonal expansion index for each public chain was calculated from normalized within-repertoire ranks of inferred template counts. Generation probabilities in a later analysis came from a VDJ recombination model fitted to out-of-frame rearrangements, and those results were checked against IGoR. In a later analysis, hypergeometric tests were used to score TCR-TCR, TCR-HLA and TCR-CMV co-occurrence, with a repertoire-size bias correction applied to TCR pairs. False discovery rates were estimated in a later analysis by permuting HLA or CMV assignments 20 times. In a later analysis, co-occurring TCRs were grouped with DBSCAN, and TCRdist sequence similarity was added when clustering was performed within HLA-allele-positive subsets. For co-occurrence clustering, repertoires with fewer than 30,000 or more than 120,000 public chains were excluded, along with 5 or 6 repertoires with anomalous nucleotide sharing. Imported from immuneACCESS, the table was reduced by TCRdb to in-frame sequences with V and J called. These copies leave out some clones; in studies compared against another copy, an unresolved V gene accounts for under half, and the cause of the remainder is not known. That table gives V, J and clone size, and the DNA gave D and trimming. This sample lists around 150,000 clones; roughly 79% were detected once. The top ten constitute 1.1% of the sample.

The data are from a study of cytomegalovirus exposure and HLA in healthy donors (dated by TCRdb to 2016 to 2017). Some background on the complete study: In an earlier analysis of under 600 of the donors, 250 to 350 Gb of sequence data and 120 million or so unique TCR beta sequences from about 190 million T cells were reported. The genetic ancestry cluster associated with self-reported Caucasian donors included about four fifths of the roughly 380 genotyped donors. Donor age, sex, ethnicity and CMV serostatus were compiled together with the repertoire data. The aim of the study was to test whether cataloging public T cell receptors could identify signatures of past pathogen exposure. A later genetic analysis used genome-wide SNP genotypes for about three fifths of the roughly 700 donors, treating that subset as a discovery cohort. Along with the roughly 700-subject first cohort, a separate validation cohort of more than 90 different subjects was used. Among around 400 genotyped donors of the cohort, an average of about 240,000 unique TCR beta nucleotide sequences was sequenced per donor, of which about 19% were non-productive. High-throughput TCR immunosequencing, statistical association of individual TCRs with disease status, and machine learning were combined to predict cytomegalovirus infection status. To study patterns of TCR occurrence, a later analysis re-analyzed previously published TCR beta repertoires from more than 550 donors and added high-resolution HLA genotyping. Using immunosequencing, the study profiled T cell repertoires from around 670 subjects and related those repertoires to cytomegalovirus serostatus. The number of typed donors differed by locus: about 629-640 for A, B, C, DRB1 and DQB1; about 520 for DQA1; around 610 for DPA1; and roughly 470 for DPB1. All discovery cohort repertoires had been generated on a single sequencing platform. To decide whether each TCR beta V gene segment behaved as functional or pseudogenic, an earlier analysis of approximately 600 of the donors relied on high-throughput TCR beta sequencing. Class I and class II HLA loci were covered by the typing at four-digit resolution. Rather than using new phenotypic data, the later analysis identified candidate immune exposures from TCR beta sequences and from how often those sequences occurred across donors. Approximately 310 gigabases of sequencing data and tens of millions of unique TCR sequences were included in an early release covering over 600 HLA-typed donors. Roughly 5 DR-DQ haplotypes were treated as single units for association and clustering because of strong linkage in the cohort.

Including cysteine and phenylalanine, the CDR3 has 13 amino acids. Here the CDR3 DNA is all that survives: 39 bases in frame from base 1. CDR1 is given as SGHTA and CDR2 as FQGNSA, both from the germline V gene. Trimming costs V 5 bases and J 3 bases, and their ends lie 11 bases apart. Results the study describes overall, beyond this receptor: A cluster of highly shared sequence variants was judged likely to represent a technical artifact of the sequencing pipeline. Compared with equally common non-associated chains, HLA-associated TCR beta chains in a later analysis were more clonally expanded and had lower generation probabilities. In this cohort, only TCR beta chains were sequenced, and detectable features were limited by the absence of alpha or paired-chain data. An earlier analysis of 450 to 750 of the donors showed that most TCR beta V segments appeared in productive rearrangements either about 87% or about 30% of the time, which broadly matched IMGT annotations. Because counts were too low, about 17 rarely observed V segments, including chromosome 9 orphons, were excluded from the earlier analysis of under 650 of the donors. In a later analysis, several top co-occurrence clusters were reported to appear linked to parvovirus B19, influenza, CMV and Epstein-Barr virus. In vitro tests confirmed that three of the cytomegalovirus-associated TCR beta chains recognize cytomegalovirus antigens. Linkage disequilibrium might explain the correlated functional status among segregating V segments, but an unknown experimental factor could not be excluded. Compared with the roughly 710-donor mean, donors in an Asian-associated ancestry cluster had fewer N-insertions in productive TCRs, according to a later genetic analysis. The 87-base-pair reads could not distinguish some IMGT-functional V segments, including TRBV6-2 and TRBV6-3, so those segments were excluded. The classifier was reported to diagnose cytomegalovirus status with high specificity and sensitivity in both the original and validation cohorts. Across donors, most TCR sequences were observed very rarely, whereas some public TCRs were present in many individuals. An association between a missense DCLRE1C variant and V-gene and J-gene trimming of TCR beta chains was found in a later genetic analysis and replicated in an independent cohort. The presence/absence analyses assumed that sequencing depth was roughly uniform across donors, and that assumption may not be true. When HLA alleles, especially DR and DQ, strongly co-occurred, attributing TCR associations to individual alleles was difficult. Immune exposure information for the cohort was limited to CMV serostatus. A further reported finding was that TCR beta sequences accurately predicted the HLA-A and HLA-B alleles for most subjects in the first cohort. HLA typing was unavailable for some donors at each locus, so association tests used only the typed subset. The authors suggested that the approach could potentially be generalized to other disease states and immunological phenotypes. In the study, some 160 TCR beta chains were listed as associated with cytomegalovirus. Specific HLA alleles were associated with 16,951 TCR beta sequences at a false discovery rate of 0.05 in a later analysis. A later analysis found that TCR association rates varied across HLA loci, with DRB1 alleles showing the most associated TCRs and HLA-C alleles the fewest. In a later analysis, most CMV-associated TCR beta chains were found to appear HLA-restricted, with HLA associations seemingly driven largely by CMV exposure.

The cohort was made up of hundreds of healthy bone marrow donors. All cohort members were sampled while nominally healthy, although unrecorded immune exposures were likely present. The donor tested CMV seronegative and was one of the 352 seronegative cohort members. Each donor provided a peripheral blood sample, and peripheral blood mononuclear cells were used for TCR beta sequencing. The Qiagen DNeasy Blood Extraction Kit was used to extract genomic DNA from the blood cell samples. The sequence came from a male donor in good health and CMV-seronegative. Recombination connected TRBV7-2 to TRBJ2-7; the D gene assignment is ambiguous. The sequencing input was PBMCs. The bases are TGTGCCAGCAGCCGGTCCCCAGGCTACGAGCAGTACTTC. Its translation reads: CASSRSPGYEQYF.